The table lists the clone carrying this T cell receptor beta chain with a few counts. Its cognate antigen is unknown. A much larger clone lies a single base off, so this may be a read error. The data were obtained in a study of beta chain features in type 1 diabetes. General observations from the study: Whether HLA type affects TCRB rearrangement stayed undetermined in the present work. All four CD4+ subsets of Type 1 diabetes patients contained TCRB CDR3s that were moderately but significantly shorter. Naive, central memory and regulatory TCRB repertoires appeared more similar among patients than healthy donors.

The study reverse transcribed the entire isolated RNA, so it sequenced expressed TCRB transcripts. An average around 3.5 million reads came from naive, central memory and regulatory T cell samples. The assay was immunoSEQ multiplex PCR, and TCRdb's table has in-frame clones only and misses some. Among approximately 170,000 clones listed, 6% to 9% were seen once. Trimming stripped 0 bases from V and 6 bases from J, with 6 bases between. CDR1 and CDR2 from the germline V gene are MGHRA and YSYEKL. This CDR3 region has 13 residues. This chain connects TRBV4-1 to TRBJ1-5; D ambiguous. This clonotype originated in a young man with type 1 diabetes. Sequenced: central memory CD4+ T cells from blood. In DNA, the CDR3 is TGCGCCAGCAGCCAAGATGAGGGTCAGCCCCAGCATTTT. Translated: CASSQDEGQPQHF.